This T cell receptor beta chain comes out of a study of patients and donors after allogeneic stem cell transplantation. One entry per CDR3 protein results from TCRdb running MiXCR on the RT-PCR reads. This sample yields 87,000 or so distinct CDR3 sequences, of which less than 5% are seen a single time; 2.6% belongs to the top ten. This clonotype was counted between two and nine times. From germline, CDR1 is LGHDT and CDR2 YNNKEL (reference sequence). The CDR3 extends over 16 amino acids. Between the trimmed V and J ends, which lost 4 bases and 2 bases, there was a span of 16 bases. This TCR came from a human donor who was either an allogeneic HSCT recipient or a stem cell or donor lymphocyte infusion donor (not recorded which). It is not recorded whose cells these are; they may come from a transplant donor. The chain links TRBV3-1 to TRBJ2-3, with D uncertain. The sample consisted of blood, either unsorted or a sorted T cell fraction (not recorded which). CDR3 sequence: CASSPGGRSSTDTQYF. The CDR3 bases are TGTGCCAGCAGCCCAGGTGGGCGGTCTTCCACAGATACGCAGTATTTT.